This T cell receptor (beta chain) came from a study of T cells after yellow fever vaccination. Study-wide results and limits: On re-exposure, the response was weaker but peaked faster, at day 5 versus 15. High-abundance clonotypes from the bulk population could contaminate FACS-sorted repertoires. Primary-vaccination clones mostly resurfaced post-booster (nearly 97% CD4, about 87% CD8).

CDR3 length equals 11 residues. The V end was cut by 6 bases, the J end by 6 bases, with 6 bases between. The V gene's germline CDR1 is SNHLY and CDR2 FYNNEI. 5'RACE template switching generated TCR cDNA, adding a universal primer site and UMIs. TCRdb reprocessed the 5' RACE reads via MiXCR and lists one record per CDR3 protein. Of 340,000 or so distinct CDR3 sequences in the sample, around 13% are singletons; the top ten hold approximately 3.4%. Remarks on this clonotype: What it binds is unknown.

This sequence was found in a man aged 18 to 30 who received the YFV17D yellow fever vaccine. The V gene is TRBV2, the J gene TRBJ2-1; no clear D gene. Sequenced material: CD4+ T cells sorted from PBMCs, taken 15 days after the yellow fever booster vaccination. CDR3 region: CASRQFNEQFF. Written as DNA, the CDR3 is TGTGCCAGCAGACAGTTCAATGAGCAGTTCTTC.